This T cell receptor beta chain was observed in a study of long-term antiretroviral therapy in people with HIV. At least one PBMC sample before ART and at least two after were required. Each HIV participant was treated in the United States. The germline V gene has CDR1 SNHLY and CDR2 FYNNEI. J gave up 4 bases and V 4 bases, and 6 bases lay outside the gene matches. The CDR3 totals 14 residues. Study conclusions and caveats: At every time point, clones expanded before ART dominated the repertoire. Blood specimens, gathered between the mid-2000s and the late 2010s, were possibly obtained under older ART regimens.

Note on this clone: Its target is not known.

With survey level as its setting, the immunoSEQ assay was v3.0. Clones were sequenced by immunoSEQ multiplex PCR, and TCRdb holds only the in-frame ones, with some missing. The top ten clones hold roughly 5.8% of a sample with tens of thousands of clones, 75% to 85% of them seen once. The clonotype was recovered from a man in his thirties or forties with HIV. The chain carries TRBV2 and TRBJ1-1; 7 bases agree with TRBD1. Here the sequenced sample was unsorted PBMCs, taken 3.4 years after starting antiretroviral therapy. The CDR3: CASSAAGGTTEAFF. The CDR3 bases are TGTGCCAGCAGTGCAGCAGGGGGGACCACTGAAGCTTTCTTT.